This T cell receptor (beta chain) is drawn from a study of patients and donors after allogeneic stem cell transplantation. This clonotype was detected only a few times. MiXCR, run by TCRdb on the RT-PCR reads, gives a single entry per CDR3 protein. The profile shows about a million distinct CDR3 sequences, about 20% of them singletons. V was clipped by 3 bases and J by 7 bases; unmatched bases: 9. Per germline, CDR1 MGHRA and CDR2 YSYEKL. The CDR3 runs 14 residues. The chain combines TRBV4-1 with TRBJ2-7; 7 bases align to TRBD1. This sequence was found in a human donor who was either an allogeneic HSCT recipient or a stem cell or donor lymphocyte infusion donor (not recorded which). It is not recorded whose cells these are; they may come from a transplant donor. The sample was blood, either unsorted or a sorted T cell fraction (not recorded which). CDR3 nucleotide sequence: TGCGCCAGCAGCCAGATACTCTCGGACAGGGAGCAGTACTTC. Its protein product is CASSQILSDREQYF.